This T cell receptor (beta chain) was sequenced for a study of T cells in Graves' hyperthyroidism and ophthalmopathy. RNA transcripts were the template for amplifying TCR beta CDR3 regions. Carried out on the TCR CDR3, a first-round RT-PCR used the HTBI primer set. TCRdb called the multiplex PCR reads again in MiXCR, with one record for every CDR3 protein. Counted here are about 280,000 distinct CDR3 sequences, around a quarter occurring once; the ten biggest clones make up 25% to 30%. The source of this sequence is a man aged 35 to 55 with Graves' hyperthyroidism that later progressed to Graves' ophthalmopathy. Sequencing used blood.

CDR3 sequence (DNA): TGTGCCAGCAGTTTCAGAGACAGGAGCTACGAGCAGTACTTC. It yields the protein CASSFRDRSYEQYF. The J gene is TRBJ2-7, the V gene TRBV12-3 or TRBV12-4, with D possibly TRBD1 on 6 matching bases. The CDR3 is 14 residues long. Trimming removed 3 bases at V and 3 bases at J, with 12 bases between.